The rows below give T cell receptor beta chains drawn from one sample of a study of vaccination effects on CD4 cells after COVID-19. Their specific antigens are unknown. Produced via immunoSEQ multiplex PCR; TCRdb's table is partial and in-frame only. The data hold tens of thousands of clones, with 65% to 80% observed a single time. The sample was CD4+ T cells from PBMCs cultured with HCoV-NL63 spike peptides, taken before COVID-19 vaccination. The receptors were gathered from a human donor who received a COVID-19 vaccine. CDR3s include the opening cysteine and the closing phenylalanine or tryptophan. A D gene is named only where the DNA matches it firmly. Only part of the rows carry a size: once, few, many, or a class if the clone is expanded.

d_gene	v_gene	abundance	j_gene	CDR3aa	CDR3nt
NA	TRBV23-1	NA	TRBJ2-5	CASSLGDGTQYF	TGCGCCAGCAGTCTGGGGGACGGGACCCAGTACTTC
NA	TRBV6-5	NA	TRBJ1-2	CASRRQDGSYTF	TGTGCCAGCAGAAGACAGGATGGGAGCTACACCTTC
NA	TRBV5-1	few	TRBJ1-6	CASSQGPTSSPLHF	TGCGCCAGCAGCCAGGGACCTACGTCTTCACCCCTCCACTTT
NA	TRBV9	NA	TRBJ2-5	CASSLLTGPQETQYF	TGTGCCAGCAGTCTTCTCACAGGGCCCCAAGAGACCCAGTACTTC
NA	TRBV3-1/TRBV3-2	NA	TRBJ1-2	CASSQVRSGYTF	TGTGCCAGCAGCCAAGTTAGGAGTGGCTACACCTTC
NA	TRBV4-3	NA	TRBJ1-3	CASSQDAGPGAGNTIYF	TGCGCCAGCAGCCAAGATGCGGGCCCAGGGGCGGGAAACACCATATATTTT
TRBD2	TRBV7-2	NA	TRBJ2-1	CASSLTPAGSGNEQFF	TGTGCCAGCAGCTTAACCCCAGCGGGGTCGGGCAATGAGCAGTTCTTC
NA	TRBV6-2/TRBV6-3	NA	TRBJ1-5	CASSYSTRNQPQHF	TGTGCCAGCAGTTACTCGACACGAAATCAGCCCCAGCATTTT
TRBD1	TRBV7-2	NA	TRBJ1-2	CASSFGGTGNNYGYTF	TGTGCCAGCAGCTTTGGTGGGACAGGGAATAACTATGGCTACACCTTC
NA	TRBV27	few	TRBJ1-5	CASSLGYSNQPQHF	TGTGCCAGCAGTTTAGGGTATAGCAATCAGCCCCAGCATTTT
NA	TRBV9	NA	TRBJ2-1	CASSPLVGKPSYNEQFF	TGTGCCAGCAGCCCCCTTGTTGGGAAGCCATCCTACAATGAGCAGTTCTTC
NA	TRBV18	few	TRBJ2-1	CASSLGPSGYAEQFF	TGTGCCAGCTCACTAGGGCCTTCAGGGTACGCTGAGCAGTTCTTC
TRBD1	TRBV28	few	TRBJ2-5	CASRYRGLVGMETQYF	TGTGCCAGCAGATACAGGGGGTTGGTCGGAATGGAGACCCAGTACTTC
NA	TRBV6-5	few	TRBJ1-1	CASSYLAANTEAFF	TGTGCCAGCAGTTACTTAGCAGCCAACACTGAAGCTTTCTTT
TRBD2	TRBV6-4	NA	TRBJ2-1	CASSDVPSGIYNEQFF	TGTGCCAGCAGTGACGTTCCTAGCGGAATCTACAATGAGCAGTTCTTC
NA	TRBV27	NA	TRBJ1-4	CASSFYATNEKLFF	TGTGCCAGCAGTTTTTATGCAACTAATGAAAAACTGTTTTTT
TRBD1	TRBV5-4	NA	TRBJ1-1	CASSSRTGPNTEAFF	TGTGCCAGCAGCTCCCGGACAGGGCCGAACACTGAAGCTTTCTTT
NA	TRBV7-2	NA	TRBJ1-5	CASSFIGPNQPQHF	TGTGCCAGCAGCTTTATAGGGCCTAATCAGCCCCAGCATTTT
NA	TRBV20-1	NA	TRBJ2-5	CSVTAGETQYF	TGCAGTGTTACGGCCGGGGAGACCCAGTACTTC
NA	TRBV7-2	few	TRBJ1-1	CASSSQPGTANTEAFF	TGTGCCAGCAGCTCCCAACCCGGGACGGCGAACACTGAAGCTTTCTTT
NA	TRBV10-1	NA	TRBJ1-1	CASSAGAEAFF	TGCGCCAGCAGTGCCGGCGCCGAAGCTTTCTTT
TRBD1	TRBV5-1	NA	TRBJ1-1	CASRGQGMNTEAFF	TGCGCCAGCCGCGGACAGGGGATGAACACTGAAGCTTTCTTT
NA	TRBV14	NA	TRBJ2-5	CASSQGRNPDLESQYF	TGTGCCAGCAGCCAAGGGCGGAACCCCGATTTAGAGTCCCAGTACTTC
NA	TRBV30	NA	TRBJ1-3	CAWSQGSAGNTIYF	TGTGCCTGGAGTCAGGGGAGCGCTGGAAACACCATATATTTT
NA	TRBV24-1	NA	TRBJ1-1	CATSAGGAGNTEAFF	TGTGCCACCAGTGCTGGGGGCGCAGGGAACACTGAAGCTTTCTTT
NA	TRBV10-1	NA	TRBJ2-2	CASSSRTTGELFF	TGCGCCAGCAGTTCAAGGACCACCGGGGAGCTGTTTTTT
TRBD1	TRBV2	NA	TRBJ2-5	CASNNYPQGAGETQYF	TGTGCCAGCAACAACTACCCTCAGGGGGCAGGGGAGACCCAGTACTTC
NA	TRBV3-1/TRBV3-2	NA	TRBJ2-2	CASGGYTGELFF	TGTGCCAGCGGGGGGTACACCGGGGAGCTGTTTTTT
NA	TRBV19	NA	TRBJ2-5	CASSIGGAQETQYF	TGTGCCAGTAGTATAGGAGGGGCCCAAGAGACCCAGTACTTC
NA	TRBV19	NA	TRBJ2-6	CASRASGSSGANVLTF	TGTGCCAGTAGAGCGTCAGGAAGCTCTGGGGCCAACGTCCTGACTTTC
TRBD2	TRBV30	NA	TRBJ2-3	CAWRLSGGTDTQYF	TGTGCCTGGAGATTAAGCGGGGGAACAGATACGCAGTATTTT
TRBD1	TRBV29-1	NA	TRBJ1-2	CSVGTGTGKGYTF	TGCAGCGTTGGGACCGGGACAGGGAAAGGCTACACCTTC
NA	TRBV9	NA	TRBJ1-6	CASSDSNSPLHF	TGTGCCAGCAGCGACTCAAATTCACCCCTCCACTTT
TRBD1	TRBV24-1	NA	TRBJ2-5	CATSATGEETQYF	TGTGCCACCAGTGCGACAGGGGAAGAGACCCAGTACTTC
NA	TRBV5-4	NA	TRBJ1-4	CASSLDLAGVGGEKLFF	TGTGCCAGCAGCTTGGACCTGGCGGGAGTCGGGGGTGAAAAACTGTTTTTT
TRBD2	TRBV4-1	NA	TRBJ2-2	CASSLSPTSGGRNTGELFF	TGCGCCAGCAGCCTTTCCCCGACTAGCGGGGGCCGGAACACCGGGGAGCTGTTTTTT
NA	TRBV5-1	NA	TRBJ1-2	CASSSSREGRGYTF	TGCGCCAGCAGCTCGTCTAGGGAGGGCCGTGGCTACACCTTC
NA	TRBV30	NA	TRBJ2-1	CAWKPGAGNYNEQFF	TGTGCCTGGAAGCCTGGGGCGGGAAACTACAATGAGCAGTTCTTC
NA	TRBV5-1	NA	TRBJ2-6	CASRRGRTQSSGANVLTF	TGCGCCAGCAGGAGGGGCAGGACACAGTCCTCTGGGGCCAACGTCCTGACTTTC
NA	TRBV7-9	once	TRBJ1-1	CASSLVGSRNTEAFF	TGTGCCAGCAGCTTAGTTGGCAGCCGGAACACTGAAGCTTTCTTT
NA	TRBV28	NA	TRBJ2-5	CASSLLQQETQYF	TGTGCCAGCAGTTTGCTACAACAAGAGACCCAGTACTTC
NA	TRBV18	NA	TRBJ2-5	CASSPGETQYF	TGTGCCAGCTCACCAGGGGAGACCCAGTACTTC
NA	TRBV7-9	NA	TRBJ2-5	CASSLVVETQYF	TGTGCCAGCAGCTTAGTAGTTGAGACCCAGTACTTC
NA	TRBV7-2	NA	TRBJ2-6	CASSLVAGAFLAGANVLTF	TGTGCCAGCAGCTTAGTTGCGGGGGCCTTTTTAGCTGGGGCCAACGTCCTGACTTTC
NA	TRBV7-9	NA	TRBJ1-5	CASSLGARDRSNQPQHF	TGTGCCAGCAGCTTAGGGGCTCGGGATCGCAGCAATCAGCCCCAGCATTTT
NA	TRBV18	NA	TRBJ1-5	CASSRDSNQPQHF	TGTGCCAGCTCGCGGGACAGCAATCAGCCCCAGCATTTT
NA	TRBV30	NA	TRBJ1-5	CAWSVLGGSGSNQPQHF	TGTGCCTGGAGTGTACTAGGAGGGAGCGGGAGCAATCAGCCCCAGCATTTT
TRBD2	TRBV5-4	NA	TRBJ2-5	CASSSPTSAETQYF	TGTGCCAGCAGCTCCCCGACTAGCGCGGAGACCCAGTACTTC
NA	TRBV12-3/TRBV12-4	NA	TRBJ1-3	CASNLNSDTIYF	TGTGCCAGCAATTTGAATTCAGACACCATATATTTT
NA	TRBV6-2/TRBV6-3	few	TRBJ2-1	CASSRHGQPDNEQFF	TGTGCCAGCAGTCGTCACGGACAGCCCGACAATGAGCAGTTCTTC
TRBD2	TRBV19	NA	TRBJ2-3	CASSSPSGGTDTQYF	TGTGCCAGTAGTAGTCCTAGCGGGGGTACAGATACGCAGTATTTT
TRBD1	TRBV24-1	once	TRBJ1-1	CATSERQGTEAFF	TGTGCCACCAGTGAGCGACAGGGGACTGAAGCTTTCTTT
NA	TRBV14	few	TRBJ2-1	CASSQWLTGNEQFF	TGTGCCAGCAGCCAATGGCTAACCGGCAATGAGCAGTTCTTC
NA	TRBV9	NA	TRBJ2-5	CASSSGAGETQYF	TGTGCCAGCAGCTCGGGGGCGGGAGAGACCCAGTACTTC
NA	TRBV30	NA	TRBJ1-1	CAWSGRGGRDTEAFF	TGTGCCTGGAGTGGCCGGGGAGGGAGGGACACTGAAGCTTTCTTT
NA	TRBV15	NA	TRBJ1-4	CATSSPMRGKTNEKLFF	TGTGCCACCAGCAGTCCTATGCGGGGGAAGACTAATGAAAAACTGTTTTTT